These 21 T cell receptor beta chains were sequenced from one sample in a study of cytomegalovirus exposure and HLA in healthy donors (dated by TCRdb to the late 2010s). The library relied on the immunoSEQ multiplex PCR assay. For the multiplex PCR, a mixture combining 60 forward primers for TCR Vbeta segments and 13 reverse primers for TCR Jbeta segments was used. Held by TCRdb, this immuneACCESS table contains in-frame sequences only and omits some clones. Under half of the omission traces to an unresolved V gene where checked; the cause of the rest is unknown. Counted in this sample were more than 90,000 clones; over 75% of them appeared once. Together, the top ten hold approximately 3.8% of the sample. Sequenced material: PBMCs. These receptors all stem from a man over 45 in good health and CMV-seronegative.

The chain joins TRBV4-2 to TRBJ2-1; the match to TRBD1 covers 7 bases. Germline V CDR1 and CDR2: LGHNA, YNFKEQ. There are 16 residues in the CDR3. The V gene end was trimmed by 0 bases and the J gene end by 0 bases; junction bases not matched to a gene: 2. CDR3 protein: CASSQDGQASYNEQFF. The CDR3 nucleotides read TGTGCCAGCAGCCAAGATGGACAGGCCTCCTACAATGAGCAGTTCTTC.

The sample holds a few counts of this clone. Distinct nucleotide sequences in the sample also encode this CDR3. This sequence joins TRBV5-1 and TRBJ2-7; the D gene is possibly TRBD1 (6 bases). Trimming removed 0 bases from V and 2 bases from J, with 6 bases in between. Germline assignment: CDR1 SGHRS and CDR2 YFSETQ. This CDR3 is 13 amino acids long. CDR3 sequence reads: CASSLDRAYEQYF. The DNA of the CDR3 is TGCGCCAGCAGCTTGGACAGGGCCTACGAGCAGTACTTC.

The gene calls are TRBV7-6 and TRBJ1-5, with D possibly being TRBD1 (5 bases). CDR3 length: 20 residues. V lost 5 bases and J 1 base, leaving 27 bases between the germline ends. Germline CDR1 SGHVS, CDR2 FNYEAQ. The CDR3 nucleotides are TGTGCCAGCAGCCATAGGTTGTGGGGCGCGTCCGACCTAAGCAATCAGCCCCAGCATTTT. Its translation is CASSHRLWGASDLSNQPQHF.

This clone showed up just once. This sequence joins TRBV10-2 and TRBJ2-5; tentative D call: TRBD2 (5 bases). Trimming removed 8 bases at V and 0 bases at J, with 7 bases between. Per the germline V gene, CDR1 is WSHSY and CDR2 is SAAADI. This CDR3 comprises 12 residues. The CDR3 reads CASEDYQETQYF. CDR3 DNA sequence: TGCGCCAGCGAGGACTACCAAGAGACCCAGTACTTC.

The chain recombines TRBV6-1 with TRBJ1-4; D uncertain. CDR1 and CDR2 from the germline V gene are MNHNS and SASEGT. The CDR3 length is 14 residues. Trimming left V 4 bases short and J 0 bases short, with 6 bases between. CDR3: CASSGGPTNEKLFF. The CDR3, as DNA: TGTGCCAGCAGTGGCGGGCCAACTAATGAAAAACTGTTTTTT.

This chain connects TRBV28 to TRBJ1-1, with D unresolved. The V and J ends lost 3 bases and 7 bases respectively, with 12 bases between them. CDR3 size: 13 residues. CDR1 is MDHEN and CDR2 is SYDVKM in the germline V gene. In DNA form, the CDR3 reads TGTGCCAGCAGTTTGACGCGGCACCGTGAAGCTTTCTTT. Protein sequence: CASSLTRHREAFF.

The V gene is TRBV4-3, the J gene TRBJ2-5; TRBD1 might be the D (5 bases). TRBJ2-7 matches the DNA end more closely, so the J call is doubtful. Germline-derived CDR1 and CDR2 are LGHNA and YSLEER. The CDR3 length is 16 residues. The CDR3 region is CASSQDRQGGSYEQYF. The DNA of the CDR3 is TGCGCCAGCAGCCAAGATCGGCAGGGTGGATCCTACGAGCAGTACTTC.

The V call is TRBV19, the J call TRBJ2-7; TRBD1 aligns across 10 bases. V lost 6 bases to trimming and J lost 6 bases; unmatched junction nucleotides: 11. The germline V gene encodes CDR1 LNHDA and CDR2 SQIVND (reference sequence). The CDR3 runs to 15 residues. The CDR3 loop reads CASRKAGTGESEQYF. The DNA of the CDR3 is TGTGCCAGTAGGAAAGCCGGGACAGGGGAGTCCGAGCAGTACTTC.

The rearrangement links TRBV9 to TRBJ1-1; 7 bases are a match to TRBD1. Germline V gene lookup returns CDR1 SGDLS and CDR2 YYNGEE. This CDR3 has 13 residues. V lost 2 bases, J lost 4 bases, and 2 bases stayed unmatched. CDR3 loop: CASSVGQATEAFF. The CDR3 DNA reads TGTGCCAGCAGCGTCGGACAGGCCACTGAAGCTTTCTTT.

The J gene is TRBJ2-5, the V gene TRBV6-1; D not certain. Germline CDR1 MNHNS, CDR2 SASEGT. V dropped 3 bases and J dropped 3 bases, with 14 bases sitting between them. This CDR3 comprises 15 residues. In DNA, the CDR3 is TGTGCCAGCAGTGAGCACGCCCTACGTGAAGAGACCCAGTACTTC. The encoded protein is CASSEHALREETQYF.

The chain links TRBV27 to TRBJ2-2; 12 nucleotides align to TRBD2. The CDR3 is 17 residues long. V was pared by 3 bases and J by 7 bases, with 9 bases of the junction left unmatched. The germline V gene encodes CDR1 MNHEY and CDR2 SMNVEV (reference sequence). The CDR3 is CASSFLPSGRADGELFF. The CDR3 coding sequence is TGTGCCAGCAGTTTCCTACCTAGCGGGAGGGCCGACGGGGAGCTGTTTTTT.

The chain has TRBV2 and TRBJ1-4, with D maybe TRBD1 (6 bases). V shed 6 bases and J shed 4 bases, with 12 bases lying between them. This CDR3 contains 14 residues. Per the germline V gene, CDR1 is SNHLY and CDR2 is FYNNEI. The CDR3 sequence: CASRPRGYNEKLFF. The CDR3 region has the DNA TGTGCCAGCAGGCCAAGGGGGTATAATGAAAAACTGTTTTTT.

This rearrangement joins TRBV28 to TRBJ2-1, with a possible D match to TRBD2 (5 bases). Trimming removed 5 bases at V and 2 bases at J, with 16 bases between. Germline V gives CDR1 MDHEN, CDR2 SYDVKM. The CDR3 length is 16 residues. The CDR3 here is CASSARSAGTYNEQFF. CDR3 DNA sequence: TGTGCCAGCAGTGCAAGGAGCGCGGGCACCTACAATGAGCAGTTCTTC. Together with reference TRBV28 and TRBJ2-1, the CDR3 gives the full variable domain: DVKVTQSSRYLVKRTGEKVFLECVQDMDHENMFWYRQDPGLGLRLIYFSYDVKMKEKGDIPEGYSVSREKKERFSLILESASTNQTSMYLCASSARSAGTYNEQFFGPGTRLTVL.

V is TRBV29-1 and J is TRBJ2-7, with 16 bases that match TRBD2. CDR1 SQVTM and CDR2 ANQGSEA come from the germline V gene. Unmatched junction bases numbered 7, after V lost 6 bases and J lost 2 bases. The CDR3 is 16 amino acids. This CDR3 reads CSVDGTSGRAPYEQYF. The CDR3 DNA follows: TGCAGCGTCGATGGGACTAGCGGGAGGGCCCCCTACGAGCAGTACTTC.

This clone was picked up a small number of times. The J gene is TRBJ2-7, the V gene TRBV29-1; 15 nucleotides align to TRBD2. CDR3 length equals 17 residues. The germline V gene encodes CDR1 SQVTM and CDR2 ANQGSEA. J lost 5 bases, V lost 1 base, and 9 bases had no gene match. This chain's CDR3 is CSVEVWTSGRAGDEQYF. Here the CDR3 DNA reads TGCAGCGTTGAAGTTTGGACTAGCGGGAGGGCGGGTGACGAGCAGTACTTC.

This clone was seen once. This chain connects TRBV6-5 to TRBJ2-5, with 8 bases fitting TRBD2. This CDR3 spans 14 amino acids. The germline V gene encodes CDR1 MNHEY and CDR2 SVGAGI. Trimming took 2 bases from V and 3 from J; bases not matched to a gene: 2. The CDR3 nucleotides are TGTGCCAGCAGTTACGATAGCGGGGAAGAGACCCAGTACTTC. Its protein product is CASSYDSGEETQYF.

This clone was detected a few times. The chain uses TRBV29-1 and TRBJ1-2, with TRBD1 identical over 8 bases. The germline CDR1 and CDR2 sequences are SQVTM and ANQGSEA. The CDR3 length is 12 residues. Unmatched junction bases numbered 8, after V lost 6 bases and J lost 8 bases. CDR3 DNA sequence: TGCAGCGTCCCCGGACAGGGTGGGGGCTACACCTTC. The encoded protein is CSVPGQGGGYTF.

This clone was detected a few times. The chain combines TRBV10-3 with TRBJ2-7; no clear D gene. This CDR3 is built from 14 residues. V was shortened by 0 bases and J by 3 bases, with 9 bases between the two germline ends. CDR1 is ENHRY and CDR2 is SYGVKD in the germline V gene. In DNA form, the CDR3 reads TGTGCCATCAGTGAGTCGAGTACTGTCTACGAGCAGTACTTC. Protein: CAISESSTVYEQYF.

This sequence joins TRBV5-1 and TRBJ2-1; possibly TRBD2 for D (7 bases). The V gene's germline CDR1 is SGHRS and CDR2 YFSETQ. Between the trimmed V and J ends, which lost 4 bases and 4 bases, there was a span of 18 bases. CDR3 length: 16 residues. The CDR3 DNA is TGCGCCAGCAGCCCGCCGGGGGGCGGGGCGTACAATGAGCAGTTCTTC. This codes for CASSPPGGGAYNEQFF.

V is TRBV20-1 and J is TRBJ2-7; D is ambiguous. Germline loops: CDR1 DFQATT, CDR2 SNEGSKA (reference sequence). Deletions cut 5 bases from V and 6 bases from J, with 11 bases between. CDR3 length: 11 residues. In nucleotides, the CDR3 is TGCAGTGCTTCTAGTGTCACCGAGCAGTACTTC. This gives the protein CSASSVTEQYF.

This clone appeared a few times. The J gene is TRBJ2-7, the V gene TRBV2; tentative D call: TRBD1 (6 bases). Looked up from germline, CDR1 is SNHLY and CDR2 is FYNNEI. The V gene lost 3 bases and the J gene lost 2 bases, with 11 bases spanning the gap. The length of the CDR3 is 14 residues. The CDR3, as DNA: TGTGCCAGCAGTGAGCAGCAGGGGACCTACGAGCAGTACTTC. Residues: CASSEQQGTYEQYF.